This T cell receptor beta chain was profiled in a study of blood T cell repertoires in COVID-19. Cohorts were determined from participant-reported clinical history. V shed 4 bases, J shed 8 bases, and the junction held 7 bases outside the gene matches. This CDR3 comprises 13 residues. CDR1 is MNHEY, CDR2 SVGEGT, per germline. The protocol was immunoSEQ multiplex PCR, while the TCRdb copy is restricted to in-frame clones and leaves out a portion. Seen here are 150,000 to 200,000 clones, 75% to 85% observed once, and the top ten hold roughly a sixth. The clonotype was recovered from a woman between 45 and 65 years old with acute COVID-19. Sequencing input: PBMCs or T cells enriched from blood (not recorded which). The chain has TRBV6-2 or TRBV6-3 and TRBJ1-1; 7 bases agree with TRBD1. CDR3 region: CASSWGETGEAFF. CDR3 nucleotides: TGTGCCAGCAGTTGGGGGGAGACAGGGGAAGCTTTCTTT.